One and the same sample provided the 20 T cell receptor beta chains below, sequenced in a study of blood T cell repertoires in COVID-19. TCRdb keeps only in-frame clones here, not all; method: immunoSEQ multiplex PCR. The sample records 95,000 to 150,000 clones, 78% being singletons. The sequencing input was peripheral blood. These TCRs come from a man between 65 and 80 years old with acute or convalescent COVID-19.

In its sample, this clone was seen a few times. The chain joins TRBV7-3 to TRBJ1-6, with D perhaps matching TRBD1 (5 bases). The CDR3 covers 14 residues. The germline V and J ends were trimmed by 4 bases and 9 bases, with 13 bases remaining between them. Germline CDR1 and CDR2: SGHTA and FQGTGA. CDR3 in DNA: TGTGCCAGCAGCTCCTCGGGGGGGATTTCACCCCTCCACTTT. Amino acid sequence: CASSSSGGISPLHF.

The gene calls are TRBV7-2 and TRBJ2-2; TRBD1 matches 7 bases. CDR3 length: 15 amino acids. Germline V gene lookup returns CDR1 SGHTA and CDR2 FQGNSA. Germline trimming cut 5 bases from V and 5 bases from J; bases unmatched to any gene: 8. CDR3 in DNA: TGTGCCAGCAGCCCCGGGACAGTGTTAACCGGGGAGCTGTTTTTT. Translation: CASSPGTVLTGELFF.

The table lists this clone with a count of one. This chain connects TRBV4-3 to TRBJ1-2, with 8 bases fitting TRBD1. The V and J ends lost 5 bases and 2 bases, in that order; junction bases with no gene match: 7. CDR1 and CDR2 (germline): LGHNA, YSLEER. The CDR3 spans 15 residues. CDR3 loop: CASSVRRQGNYGYTF. The CDR3 DNA reads TGCGCCAGCAGCGTAAGGCGACAGGGGAACTATGGCTACACCTTC.

This clone has only a few counts. V gene TRBV9 combines with J gene TRBJ2-2; 13 bases agree with TRBD2. From germline, CDR1 is SGDLS and CDR2 YYNGEE. The length of the CDR3 is 17 residues. The V and J ends lost 1 base and 5 bases, in that order; junction bases with no gene match: 5. This CDR3 reads CASSVTSGGADTGELFF. The CDR3 DNA reads TGTGCCAGCAGCGTAACTAGCGGGGGGGCCGATACCGGGGAGCTGTTTTTT.

The CDR3 sequence: CASSEEGGGNTEAFF. As DNA, the CDR3 is TGTGCCAGCAGCGAAGAAGGGGGTGGGAACACTGAAGCTTTCTTT. V is TRBV9 and J is TRBJ1-1; perhaps TRBD1 as D (6 bases). The V and J ends lost 3 bases and 1 base respectively, with 13 bases between them. CDR1 and CDR2 (germline): SGDLS, YYNGEE. This CDR3 comprises 15 residues.

This clone turned up a few times. The chain is built from TRBV9 and TRBJ1-6; 7 bases match TRBD1. The CDR3 is 16 amino acids. Germline-derived CDR1 and CDR2 are SGDLS and YYNGEE. V lost 4 bases to trimming and J lost 11 bases; unmatched junction nucleotides: 15. CDR3 protein: CASSIAQRTGTTPLHF. In nucleotides, the CDR3 is TGTGCCAGCAGCATTGCACAACGGACAGGAACTACACCCCTCCACTTT.

J is TRBJ2-1 and V is TRBV27; D gene ambiguous. Germline lookup yields CDR1 MNHEY and CDR2 SMNVEV (reference sequence). The length of the CDR3 is 15 residues. Trimming removed 4 bases from V and 0 bases from J, with 10 bases in between. The CDR3 bases are TGTGCCAGCAGTTCGGTGAAAAGCTCCTACAATGAGCAGTTCTTC. Encoded protein: CASSSVKSSYNEQFF.

The rearrangement uses TRBV14 and TRBJ1-3; D uncertain. CDR1 and CDR2 (germline): SGHDN, FVKESK. V was pared by 0 bases and J by 0 bases, with 3 bases between. The CDR3 consists of 14 residues. Written as DNA, the CDR3 is TGTGCCAGCAGCCAAGACCTCTCTGGAAACACCATATATTTT. This codes for CASSQDLSGNTIYF.

The J gene is TRBJ1-2, the V gene TRBV15; the D gene is possibly TRBD1 (5 bases). CDR3 size: 15 residues. CDR1 is LNHNV and CDR2 is YYDKDF in the germline V gene (reference sequence). V was shortened by 0 bases and J by 7 bases, with 15 bases between the two germline ends. The CDR3 spells CATSRDYSAGGGYTF. The CDR3 nucleotides are TGTGCCACCAGCAGAGATTACAGTGCGGGGGGTGGCTACACCTTC.

In this sample, this clone turned up a few times. The rearrangement joins TRBV5-1 to TRBJ2-7; the match to TRBD1 covers 9 bases. The CDR3 length is 18 residues. V trimming: 5 bases; J trimming: 4 bases; junction bases outside the gene matches: 19. Looked up from germline, CDR1 is SGHRS and CDR2 is YFSETQ. The CDR3 spells CASRRTWDRVVVGYEQYF. CDR3 DNA: TGCGCCAGCAGGCGAACCTGGGACAGGGTTGTAGTAGGTTACGAGCAGTACTTC.

V usage is TRBV18 and J usage is TRBJ1-1; D possibly corresponds to TRBD1 (6 bases). V was trimmed by 6 bases and J by 3 bases, leaving 11 bases between them. CDR1 is KGHSH, CDR2 LQKENI, per germline. The CDR3 extends over 13 amino acids. The DNA of the CDR3 is TGTGCCAGCTCGGCTAAGGGGGACACTGAAGCTTTCTTT. Protein: CASSAKGDTEAFF.

In this sample, this clone turned up once. The chain joins TRBV18 to TRBJ2-3; the match to TRBD1 covers 8 bases. This CDR3 contains 15 residues. Germline values: CDR1 KGHSH, CDR2 LQKENI. Unmatched junction bases numbered 8, after V lost 2 bases and J lost 7 bases. CDR3 in amino acids: CASSPATGAGNTQYF. The CDR3 DNA reads TGTGCCAGCTCACCAGCGACAGGGGCGGGAAATACGCAGTATTTT.

V and J are TRBV6-5 and TRBJ2-1; no firm D call. Trimming cost V 5 bases and J 4 bases, with 12 bases left between them. The CDR3 consists of 14 residues. Germline assignment: CDR1 MNHEY and CDR2 SVGAGI. The CDR3 sequence is CASSPSAEYNEQFF. The CDR3 region has the DNA TGTGCCAGCAGTCCTTCCGCGGAATACAATGAGCAGTTCTTC.

This chain links TRBV5-4 with TRBJ2-7, with 9 bases matching TRBD1. CDR1 and CDR2 (germline): SGHNT, YYREEE (reference sequence). V gave up 4 bases and J gave up 0 bases; unmatched junction bases: 5. The CDR3 covers 15 residues. The CDR3 DNA reads as TGTGCCAGCAGCCACGACAGGGGGAGCTCCTACGAGCAGTACTTC. Amino acids: CASSHDRGSSYEQYF.

V gene TRBV25-1 combines with J gene TRBJ1-1; D remains ambiguous. V gave up 1 base and J gave up 5 bases, with 14 bases separating them. Germline values: CDR1 MGHDK, CDR2 SYGVNS. This CDR3 spans 15 amino acids. The CDR3 here is CASSELGGGLTEAFF. The CDR3 DNA sequence: TGTGCCAGCAGTGAATTGGGCGGAGGGTTGACTGAAGCTTTCTTT.

The chain employs TRBV5-1 and TRBJ2-5; 7 bases fit TRBD1. This CDR3 comprises 14 residues. V dropped 0 bases and J dropped 5; count of bases not matched to a gene: 4. The germline CDR1 and CDR2 sequences are SGHRS and YFSETQ. The CDR3 DNA is TGCGCCAGCAGCTTGGATACAGGGGTCGAGACCCAGTACTTC. Protein sequence: CASSLDTGVETQYF. The full variable domain, rest sourced from reference TRBV5-1 and TRBJ2-5, is KAGVTQTPRYLIKTRGQQVTLSCSPISGHRSVSWYQQTPGQGLQFLFEYFSETQRNKGNFPGRFSGRQFSNSRSEMNVSTLELGDSALYLCASSLDTGVETQYFGPGTRLLVL.

This clone was detected a few times. The chain carries TRBV2 and TRBJ2-7; 7 bases map to TRBD1. Germline CDR1 and CDR2: SNHLY and FYNNEI. Trimming at V came to 10 bases and at J to 4 bases, leaving 13 bases not matched to a gene. The CDR3 contains 14 residues. CDR3 sequence: CANPPRDREYEQYF. DNA for the CDR3: TGTGCCAACCCTCCACGTGACAGGGAGTACGAGCAGTACTTC.

The J gene is TRBJ2-1, the V gene TRBV9, with 9 bases aligning to TRBD2. The CDR3 runs to 17 residues. V shed 0 bases, J shed 4 bases, and the junction held 8 bases outside the gene matches. Germline assignment: CDR1 SGDLS and CDR2 YYNGEE. DNA for the CDR3: TGTGCCAGCAGCGTAGTCGAGCGGGGGGCCTTATACAATGAGCAGTTCTTC. Its protein product is CASSVVERGALYNEQFF.

V is TRBV5-1 and J is TRBJ1-1, with 9 bases identical to TRBD1. V lost 2 bases, J lost 1 base, and 3 bases stayed unmatched. Germline values: CDR1 SGHRS, CDR2 YFSETQ. CDR3 length equals 15 residues. The CDR3 sequence is CASSFNRGQNTEAFF. The DNA of the CDR3 is TGCGCCAGCAGCTTTAACAGGGGGCAGAACACTGAAGCTTTCTTT. The full variable domain, its missing parts supplied by reference TRBV5-1 and TRBJ1-1, is KAGVTQTPRYLIKTRGQQVTLSCSPISGHRSVSWYQQTPGQGLQFLFEYFSETQRNKGNFPGRFSGRQFSNSRSEMNVSTLELGDSALYLCASSFNRGQNTEAFFGQGTRLTVV.

This clone came up once. The chain employs TRBV9 and TRBJ1-4; TRBD1 aligns across 7 bases. The J segment lost 1 base and the V segment lost 1 base, leaving 4 bases of the junction unmatched. The germline gives CDR1 SGDLS, CDR2 YYNGEE. CDR3 length equals 16 residues. CDR3 in DNA: TGTGCCAGCAGCGTAACGCACAGGGGAACTAATGAAAAACTGTTTTTT. Translation: CASSVTHRGTNEKLFF.